The sequence of this T cell receptor beta chain was determined in a study of patients and donors after allogeneic stem cell transplantation. MiXCR was run by TCRdb on the RT-PCR reads, yielding one entry per CDR3 protein. Here the sample spans around 160,000 distinct CDR3 sequences, 30% being singletons. This clonotype was observed a handful of times. Sequenced material: blood, either unsorted or a sorted T cell fraction (not recorded which). The receptor comes from a human donor who was either an allogeneic HSCT recipient or a stem cell or donor lymphocyte infusion donor (not recorded which). It is not recorded whose cells these are; they may come from a transplant donor.

The CDR3 coding sequence is TGTGCCAGCAGTTCCCGCGCCGGGACCCCTAATGAAAAACTGTTTTTT. It translates to CASSSRAGTPNEKLFF. V gene TRBV6-5 combines with J gene TRBJ1-4, with D possibly matching TRBD1 (5 bases). Trimming removed 4 bases at V and 3 bases at J, with 15 bases between. The germline V gene encodes CDR1 MNHEY and CDR2 SVGAGI. The CDR3 has 16 residues.